The T cell receptor (beta chain) under discussion was sequenced for a study of T cells after yellow fever vaccination. This clonotype was counted only a few times. The V end lost 0 bases, the J end lost 2 bases, and 17 bases lay between the germline ends. The length of the CDR3 is 18 residues. The germline gives CDR1 KGHSH, CDR2 LQKENI. Each CDR3 protein is one row after TCRdb ran MiXCR on the 5' RACE reads. In the table there are around 320,000 distinct CDR3 sequences, roughly a tenth of which are singletons. The V and J genes are TRBV18 and TRBJ1-3; no firm D call. The sequenced sample was CD4+ T cells sorted from PBMCs, obtained 45 days after the yellow fever booster vaccination. This clonotype was obtained from a man aged 18 to 30 who received the YFV17D yellow fever vaccine. The CDR3 loop reads CASSPPSVGFNPGNTIYF. For the CDR3, the DNA is TGTGCCAGCTCACCACCGTCGGTGGGGTTCAACCCTGGAAACACCATATATTTT.